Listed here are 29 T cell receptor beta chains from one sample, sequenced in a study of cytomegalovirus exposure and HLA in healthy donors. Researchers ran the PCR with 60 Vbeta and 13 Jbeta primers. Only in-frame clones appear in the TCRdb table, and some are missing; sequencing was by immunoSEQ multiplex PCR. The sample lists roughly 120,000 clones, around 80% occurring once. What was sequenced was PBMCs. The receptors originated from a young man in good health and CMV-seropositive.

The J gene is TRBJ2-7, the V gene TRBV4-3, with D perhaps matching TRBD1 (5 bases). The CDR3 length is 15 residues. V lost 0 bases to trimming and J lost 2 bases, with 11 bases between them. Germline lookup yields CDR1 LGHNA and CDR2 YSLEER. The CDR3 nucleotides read TGCGCCAGCAGCCAAGAGGACACCGAGACCTACGAGCAGTACTTC. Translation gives CASSQEDTETYEQYF.

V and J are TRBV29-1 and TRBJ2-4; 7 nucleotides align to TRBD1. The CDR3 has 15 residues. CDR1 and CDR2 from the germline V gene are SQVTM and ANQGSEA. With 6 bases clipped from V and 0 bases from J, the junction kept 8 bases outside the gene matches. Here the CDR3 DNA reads TGCAGCGTGGCAGGGACAGACGAAGCCAAAAACATTCAGTACTTC. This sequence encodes CSVAGTDEAKNIQYF.

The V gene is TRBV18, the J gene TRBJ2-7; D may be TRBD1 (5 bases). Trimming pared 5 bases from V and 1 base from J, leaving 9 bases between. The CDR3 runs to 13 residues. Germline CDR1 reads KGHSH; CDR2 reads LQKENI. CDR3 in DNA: TGTGCCAGCTCATCAACAGGTTCCTACGAGCAGTACTTC. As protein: CASSSTGSYEQYF.

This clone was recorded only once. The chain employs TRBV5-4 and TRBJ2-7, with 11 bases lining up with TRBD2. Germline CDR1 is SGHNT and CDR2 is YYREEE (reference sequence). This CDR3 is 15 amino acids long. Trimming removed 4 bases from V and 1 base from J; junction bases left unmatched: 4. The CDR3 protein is CASSPTSGISYEQYF. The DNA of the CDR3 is TGTGCCAGCAGCCCGACTAGCGGGATTTCCTACGAGCAGTACTTC.

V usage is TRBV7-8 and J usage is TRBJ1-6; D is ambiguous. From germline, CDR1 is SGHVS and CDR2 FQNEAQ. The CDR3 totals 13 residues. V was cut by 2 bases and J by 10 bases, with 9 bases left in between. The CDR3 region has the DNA TGTGCCAGCAGCTTATTCGGGAGATCACCCCTCCACTTT. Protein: CASSLFGRSPLHF.

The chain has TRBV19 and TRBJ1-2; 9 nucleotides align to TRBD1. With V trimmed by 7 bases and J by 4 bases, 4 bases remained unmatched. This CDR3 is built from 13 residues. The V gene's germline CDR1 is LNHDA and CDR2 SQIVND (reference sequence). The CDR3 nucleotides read TGTGCCAGTACGCGGACAGGGGTCTATGGCTACACCTTC. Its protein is CASTRTGVYGYTF.

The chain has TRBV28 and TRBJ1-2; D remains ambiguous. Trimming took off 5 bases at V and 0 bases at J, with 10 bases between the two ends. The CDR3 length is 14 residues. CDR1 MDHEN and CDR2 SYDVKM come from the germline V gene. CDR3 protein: CASSLYSPNYGYTF. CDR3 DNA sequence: TGTGCCAGCAGTCTATACAGCCCTAACTATGGCTACACCTTC.

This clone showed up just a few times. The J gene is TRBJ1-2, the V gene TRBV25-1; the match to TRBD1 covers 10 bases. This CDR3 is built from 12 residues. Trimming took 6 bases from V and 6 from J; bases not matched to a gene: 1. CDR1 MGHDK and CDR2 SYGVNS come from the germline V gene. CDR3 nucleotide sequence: TGTGCCAGCAGGGGACAGGGGAATGGCTACACCTTC. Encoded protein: CASRGQGNGYTF.

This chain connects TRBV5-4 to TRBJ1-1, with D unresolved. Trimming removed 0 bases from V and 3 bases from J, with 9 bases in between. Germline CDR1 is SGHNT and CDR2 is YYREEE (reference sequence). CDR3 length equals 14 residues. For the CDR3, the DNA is TGTGCCAGCAGCTTGGATTACGCGCACACTGAAGCTTTCTTT. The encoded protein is CASSLDYAHTEAFF. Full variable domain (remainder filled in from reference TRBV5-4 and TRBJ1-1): ETGVTQSPTHLIKTRGQQVTLRCSSQSGHNTVSWYQQALGQGPQFIFQYYREEENGRGNFPPRFSGLQFPNYSSELNVNALELDDSALYLCASSLDYAHTEAFFGQGTRLTVV.

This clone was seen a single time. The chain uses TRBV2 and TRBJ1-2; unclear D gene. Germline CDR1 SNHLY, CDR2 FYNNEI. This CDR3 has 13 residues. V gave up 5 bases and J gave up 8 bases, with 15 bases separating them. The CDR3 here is CASSPRVRPGYTF. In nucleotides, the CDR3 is TGTGCCAGCAGTCCCCGGGTCCGCCCAGGCTACACCTTC.

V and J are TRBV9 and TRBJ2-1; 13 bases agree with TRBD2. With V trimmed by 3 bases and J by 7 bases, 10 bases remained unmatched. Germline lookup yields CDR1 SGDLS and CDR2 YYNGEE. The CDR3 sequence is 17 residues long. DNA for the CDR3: TGTGCCAGCAGCGGGACTAGCGGGGGCCATGTTTGGAATGAGCAGTTCTTC. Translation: CASSGTSGGHVWNEQFF.

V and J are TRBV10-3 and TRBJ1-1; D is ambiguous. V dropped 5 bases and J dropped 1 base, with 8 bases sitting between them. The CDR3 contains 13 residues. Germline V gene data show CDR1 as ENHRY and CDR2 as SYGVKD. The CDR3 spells CAISTQENTEAFF. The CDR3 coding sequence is TGTGCCATCAGTACACAAGAGAACACTGAAGCTTTCTTT.

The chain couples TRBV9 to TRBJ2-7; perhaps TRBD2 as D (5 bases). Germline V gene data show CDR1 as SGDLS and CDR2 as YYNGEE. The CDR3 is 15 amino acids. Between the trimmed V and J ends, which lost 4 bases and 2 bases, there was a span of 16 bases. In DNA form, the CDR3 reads TGTGCCAGCAGCTCACCGGTGCGCGGGCCCTACGAGCAGTACTTC. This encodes CASSSPVRGPYEQYF. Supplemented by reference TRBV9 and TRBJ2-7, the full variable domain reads DSGVTQTPKHLITATGQRVTLRCSPRSGDLSVYWYQQSLDQGLQFLIQYYNGEERAKGNILERFSAQQFPDLHSELNLSSLELGDSALYFCASSSPVRGPYEQYFGPGTRLTVT.

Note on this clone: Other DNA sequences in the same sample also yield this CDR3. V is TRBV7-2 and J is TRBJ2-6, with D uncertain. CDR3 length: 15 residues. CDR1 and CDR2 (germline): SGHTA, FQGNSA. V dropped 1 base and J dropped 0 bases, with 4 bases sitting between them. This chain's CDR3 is CASSLGSSGANVLTF. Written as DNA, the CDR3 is TGTGCCAGCAGCTTAGGTAGCTCTGGGGCCAACGTCCTGACTTTC.

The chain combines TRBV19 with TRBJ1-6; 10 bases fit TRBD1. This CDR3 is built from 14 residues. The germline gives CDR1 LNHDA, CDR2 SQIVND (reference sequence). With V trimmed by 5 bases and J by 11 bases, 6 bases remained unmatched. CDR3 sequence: CASSPDRGRTPLHF. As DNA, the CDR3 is TGTGCCAGTAGTCCTGACAGGGGGCGTACACCCCTCCACTTT.

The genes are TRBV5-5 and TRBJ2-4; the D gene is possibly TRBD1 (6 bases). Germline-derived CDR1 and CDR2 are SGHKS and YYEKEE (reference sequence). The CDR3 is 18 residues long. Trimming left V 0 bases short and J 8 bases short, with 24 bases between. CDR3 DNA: TGTGCCAGCAGCTTGGAACCCTCTCGGGACACCGGTGGGGACATTCAGTACTTC. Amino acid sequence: CASSLEPSRDTGGDIQYF. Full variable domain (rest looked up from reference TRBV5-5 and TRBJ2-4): DAGVTQSPTHLIKTRGQQVTLRCSPISGHKSVSWYQQVLGQGPQFIFQYYEKEERGRGNFPDRFSARQFPNYSSELNVNALLLGDSALYLCASSLEPSRDTGGDIQYFGAGTRLSVL.

The CDR3 DNA sequence: TGCGCCAGCAGCCGCGGGGGACCAAACCAAGAGACCCAGTACTTC. Its translation is CASSRGGPNQETQYF. The chain couples TRBV4-3 to TRBJ2-5; TRBD2 matches at 7 bases. The V gene end was trimmed by 4 bases and the J gene end by 0 bases; junction bases not matched to a gene: 5. This CDR3 contains 15 residues. Germline CDR1 is LGHNA and CDR2 is YSLEER.

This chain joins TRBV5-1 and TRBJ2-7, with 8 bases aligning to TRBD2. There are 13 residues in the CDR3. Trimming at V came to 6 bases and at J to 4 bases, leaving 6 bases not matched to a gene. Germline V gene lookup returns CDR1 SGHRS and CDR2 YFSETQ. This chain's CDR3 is CASNGGDRYEQYF. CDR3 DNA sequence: TGCGCCAGCAACGGGGGGGATCGGTACGAGCAGTACTTC.

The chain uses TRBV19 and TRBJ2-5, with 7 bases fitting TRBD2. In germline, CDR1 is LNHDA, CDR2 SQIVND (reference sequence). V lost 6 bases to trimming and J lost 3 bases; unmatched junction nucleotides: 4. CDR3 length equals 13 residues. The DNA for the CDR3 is TGTGCCAGTAGCAGCGGGGCCGAAGAGACCCAGTACTTC. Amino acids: CASSSGAEETQYF.

CDR3 in DNA: TGTGCCAGCTCACCTTCTCACAGGGTTTTGTTCTTC. Translating gives CASSPSHRVLFF. The V and J genes are TRBV18 and TRBJ2-1; tentatively, D is TRBD1 (6 bases). Trimming cost V 3 bases and J 15 bases, with 15 bases left between them. This CDR3 comprises 12 residues. Germline values: CDR1 KGHSH, CDR2 LQKENI.

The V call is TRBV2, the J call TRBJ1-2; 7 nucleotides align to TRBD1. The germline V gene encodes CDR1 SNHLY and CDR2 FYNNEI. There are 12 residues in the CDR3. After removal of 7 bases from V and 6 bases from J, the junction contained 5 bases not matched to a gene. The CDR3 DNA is TGTGCCAGCAAGGGGACAGCGCATGGCTACACCTTC. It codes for CASKGTAHGYTF.

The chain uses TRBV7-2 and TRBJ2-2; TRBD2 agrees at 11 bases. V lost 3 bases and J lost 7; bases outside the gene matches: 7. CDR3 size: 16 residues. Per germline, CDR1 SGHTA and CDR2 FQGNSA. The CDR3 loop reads CASSFSLAGGIGELFF. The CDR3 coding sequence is TGTGCCAGCAGCTTCAGTCTAGCGGGGGGAATCGGGGAGCTGTTTTTT.

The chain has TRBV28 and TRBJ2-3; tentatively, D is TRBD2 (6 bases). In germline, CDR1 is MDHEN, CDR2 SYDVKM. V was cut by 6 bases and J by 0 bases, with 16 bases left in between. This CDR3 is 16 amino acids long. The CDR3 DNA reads TGTGCCAGCAGCTTGCAGGGAGGCGGTAGCACAGATACGCAGTATTTT. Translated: CASSLQGGGSTDTQYF.

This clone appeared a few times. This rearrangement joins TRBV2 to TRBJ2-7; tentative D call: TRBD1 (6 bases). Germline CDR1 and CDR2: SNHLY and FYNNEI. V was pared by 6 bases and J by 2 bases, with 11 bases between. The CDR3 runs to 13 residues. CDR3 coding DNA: TGTGCCAGCAGGGACAGAATAACCTACGAGCAGTACTTC. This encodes CASRDRITYEQYF. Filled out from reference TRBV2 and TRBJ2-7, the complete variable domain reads EPEVTQTPSHQVTQMGQEVILRCVPISNHLYFYWYRQILGQKVEFLVSFYNNEISEKSEIFDDQFSVERPDGSNFTLKIRSTKLEDSAMYFCASRDRITYEQYFGPGTRLTVT.

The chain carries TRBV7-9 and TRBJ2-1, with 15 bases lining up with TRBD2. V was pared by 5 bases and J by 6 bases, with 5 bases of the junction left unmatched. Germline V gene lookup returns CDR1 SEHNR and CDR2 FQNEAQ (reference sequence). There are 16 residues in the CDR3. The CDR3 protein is CASSTGTSGRLNEQFF. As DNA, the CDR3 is TGTGCCAGCAGCACCGGGACTAGCGGGAGGCTCAATGAGCAGTTCTTC.

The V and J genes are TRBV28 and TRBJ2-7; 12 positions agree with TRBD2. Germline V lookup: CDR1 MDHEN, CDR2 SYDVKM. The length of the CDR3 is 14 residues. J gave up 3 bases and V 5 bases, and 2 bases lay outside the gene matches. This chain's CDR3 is CASSTGLAGYEQYF. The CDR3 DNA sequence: TGTGCCAGCAGTACGGGACTAGCGGGCTACGAGCAGTACTTC.

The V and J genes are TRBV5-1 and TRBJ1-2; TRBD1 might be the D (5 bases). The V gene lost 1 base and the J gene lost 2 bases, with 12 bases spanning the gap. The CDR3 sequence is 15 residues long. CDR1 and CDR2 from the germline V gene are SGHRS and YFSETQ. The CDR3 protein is CASSLFPGQNYGYTF. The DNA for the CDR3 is TGCGCCAGCAGCTTGTTTCCAGGACAAAACTATGGCTACACCTTC.

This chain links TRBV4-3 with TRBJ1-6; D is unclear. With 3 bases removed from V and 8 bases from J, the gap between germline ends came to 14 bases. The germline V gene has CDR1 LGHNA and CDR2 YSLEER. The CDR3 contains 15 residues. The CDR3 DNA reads TGCGCCAGCAGCCAGCGGGCCGGGTGGTATTCACCCCTCCACTTT. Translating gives CASSQRAGWYSPLHF.

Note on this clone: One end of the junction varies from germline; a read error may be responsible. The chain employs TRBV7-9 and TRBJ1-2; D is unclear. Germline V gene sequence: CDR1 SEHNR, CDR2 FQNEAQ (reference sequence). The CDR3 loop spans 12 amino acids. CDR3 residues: CSSSLDSRGYTF. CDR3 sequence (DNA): TGTTCCAGCAGCTTAGATTCGAGGGGCTACACCTTC.